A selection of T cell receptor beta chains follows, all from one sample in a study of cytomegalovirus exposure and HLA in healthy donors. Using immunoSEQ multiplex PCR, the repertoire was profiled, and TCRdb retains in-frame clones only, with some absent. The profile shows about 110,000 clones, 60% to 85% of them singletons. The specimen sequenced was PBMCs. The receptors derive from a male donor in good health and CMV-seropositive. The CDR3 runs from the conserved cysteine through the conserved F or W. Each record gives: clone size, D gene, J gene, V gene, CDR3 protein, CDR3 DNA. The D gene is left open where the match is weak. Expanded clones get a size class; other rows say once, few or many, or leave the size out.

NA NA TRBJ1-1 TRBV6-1 CASNAKRLMNTEAFF TGTGCCAGCAACGCTAAGAGACTCATGAACACTGAAGCTTTCTTT
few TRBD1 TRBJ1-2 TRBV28 CASSPGTGDGYTF TGTGCCAGCAGCCCCGGGACAGGGGATGGCTACACCTTC
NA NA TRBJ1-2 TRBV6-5 CASSLVRGSSNYGYTF TGTGCCAGCAGTTTGGTTCGGGGTAGCTCTAACTATGGCTACACCTTC
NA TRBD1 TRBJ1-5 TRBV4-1 CASSQTPGQGGNQPQHF TGCGCCAGCAGCCAAACCCCGGGACAGGGGGGCAATCAGCCCCAGCATTTT
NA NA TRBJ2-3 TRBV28 CASSARPGDTQYF TGTGCCAGCAGTGCCCGCCCAGGGGATACGCAGTATTTT
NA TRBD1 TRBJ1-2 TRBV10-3 CATTGTEAAAYGYTF TGTGCCACCACCGGGACAGAAGCTGCCGCTTATGGCTACACCTTC
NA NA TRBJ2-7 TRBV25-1 CASSSLGSGRSVYEQYF TGTGCCAGCAGCTCTCTTGGAAGTGGGCGTAGTGTCTACGAGCAGTACTTC
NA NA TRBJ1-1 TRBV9 CASSVAPGNTEAFF TGTGCCAGCAGCGTAGCGCCAGGGAACACTGAAGCTTTCTTT
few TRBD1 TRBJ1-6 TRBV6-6 CASTEQGRTNSPLHF TGTGCCAGCACTGAACAGGGGAGGACGAATTCACCCCTCCACTTT
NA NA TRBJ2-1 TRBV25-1 CASSEGHSSYNEQFF TGTGCCAGCAGTGAGGGACACAGCTCCTACAATGAGCAGTTCTTC
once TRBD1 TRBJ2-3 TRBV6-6 CASSVTGLSDTQYF TGTGCCAGCAGTGTGACAGGGTTGTCAGATACGCAGTATTTT
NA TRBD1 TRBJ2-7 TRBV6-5 CASSGNRGSYEQYF TGTGCCAGCAGTGGGAACAGGGGCTCCTACGAGCAGTACTTC
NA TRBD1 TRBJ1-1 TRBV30 CAWRGQSGAFF TGTGCCTGGAGGGGACAGTCGGGAGCTTTCTTT
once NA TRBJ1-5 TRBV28 CASSLTQGNQPQHF TGTGCCAGCAGTTTAACGCAGGGCAATCAGCCCCAGCATTTT
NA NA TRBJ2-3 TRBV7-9 CASSRREADTQYF TGTGCCAGCAGCCGACGCGAGGCAGATACGCAGTATTTT
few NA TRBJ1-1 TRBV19 CASSMTGPLGIFF TGTGCCAGTAGCATGACAGGTCCCCTCGGGATATTCTTT
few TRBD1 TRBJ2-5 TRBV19 CASSIGMGTGETQYF TGTGCCAGTAGTATAGGGATGGGGACAGGGGAGACCCAGTACTTC
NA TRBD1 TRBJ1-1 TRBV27 CASSPGGAAEAFF TGTGCCAGCAGCCCAGGGGGCGCCGCTGAAGCTTTCTTT
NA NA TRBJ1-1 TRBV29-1 CSATLFMNTEAFF TGCAGCGCGACATTATTTATGAACACTGAAGCTTTCTTT
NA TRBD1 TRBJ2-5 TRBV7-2 CASSPFSRGPGETQYF TGTGCCAGCAGCCCCTTTAGTAGGGGGCCAGGGGAGACCCAGTACTTC
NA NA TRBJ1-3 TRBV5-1 CASSQGLSGNTIYF TGCGCCAGCAGCCAGGGCCTCTCTGGAAACACCATATATTTT
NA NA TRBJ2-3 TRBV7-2 CASSPRQGPDTQYF TGTGCCAGCAGTCCCCGCCAGGGGCCAGATACGCAGTATTTT
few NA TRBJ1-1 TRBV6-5 CASNPTGFGAEAFF TGTGCCAGCAATCCAACAGGGTTCGGCGCTGAAGCTTTCTTT
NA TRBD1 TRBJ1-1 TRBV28 CASRGQGATEAFF TGTGCCAGCAGGGGACAGGGGGCCACTGAAGCTTTCTTT
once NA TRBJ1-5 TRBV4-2 CASSYSGADQPQNF TGTGCCAGCAGTTACTCAGGGGCCGATCAGCCCCAGAATTTT
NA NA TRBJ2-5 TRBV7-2 CASSFVALQETQYF TGTGCCAGCAGCTTCGTTGCGCTCCAAGAGACCCAGTACTTC
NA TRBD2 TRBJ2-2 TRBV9 CASSVEASGSSGELFF TGTGCCAGCAGCGTAGAAGCTAGCGGGAGCTCCGGGGAGCTGTTTTTT
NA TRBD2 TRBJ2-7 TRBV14 CASSRLAGYYEQYF TGTGCCAGCAGCCGACTAGCGGGGTACTACGAGCAGTACTTC
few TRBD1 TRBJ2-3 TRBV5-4 CASSLGQGADTQYF TGTGCCAGCAGCTTGGGACAGGGGGCGGATACGCAGTATTTT
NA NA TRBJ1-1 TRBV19 CASSILENIGAFF TGTGCCAGTAGTATTTTGGAGAACATTGGGGCTTTCTTT
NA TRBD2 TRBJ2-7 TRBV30 CAWAGGAGYEQYF TGTGCCTGGGCGGGGGGGGCTGGTTACGAGCAGTACTTC
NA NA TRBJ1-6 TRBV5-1 CASSLGGTPSGALHF TGCGCCAGCAGCTTGGGAGGGACACCCTCCGGGGCCCTCCACTTT
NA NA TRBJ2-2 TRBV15 CATSRGGASNTGELFF TGTGCCACCAGCAGAGGAGGCGCCTCGAACACCGGGGAGCTGTTTTTT
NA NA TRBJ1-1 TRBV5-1 CASSETTGSTEAFF TGCGCCAGCAGCGAAACTACGGGAAGCACTGAAGCTTTCTTT
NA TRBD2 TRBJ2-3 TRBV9 CASSGDRAGGLGDTQYF TGTGCCAGCAGCGGAGACCGAGCGGGGGGGCTGGGAGATACGCAGTATTTT
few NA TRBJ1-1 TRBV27 CASNERENTEAFF TGTGCCAGCAATGAGAGAGAGAACACTGAAGCTTTCTTT
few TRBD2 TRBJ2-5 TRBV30 CAWSVLAGGETQYF TGTGCCTGGAGTGTACTAGCGGGAGGAGAGACCCAGTACTTC
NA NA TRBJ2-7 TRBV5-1 CASSLAPGYEQYF TGCGCCAGCAGCTTGGCCCCGGGCTACGAGCAGTACTTC
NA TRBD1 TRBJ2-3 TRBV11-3 CASSLGQAARDTQYF TGTGCCAGCAGCTTGGGACAGGCCGCCCGGGATACGCAGTATTTT
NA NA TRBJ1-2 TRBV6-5 CASSYLRGYGYTF TGTGCCAGCAGTTACCTTCGGGGATATGGCTACACCTTC
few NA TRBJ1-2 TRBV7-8 CASSSRQATVYGYTF TGTGCCAGCAGCTCCCGACAGGCCACCGTCTATGGCTACACCTTC
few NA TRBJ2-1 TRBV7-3 CASSRSGPSYNEQFF TGTGCCAGCAGCCGGAGCGGGCCCTCCTACAATGAGCAGTTCTTC
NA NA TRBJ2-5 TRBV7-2 CASSLGPGRETQYF TGTGCCAGCAGCTTAGGTCCAGGGCGGGAGACCCAGTACTTC
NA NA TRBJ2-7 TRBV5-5 CASSLAVSLSYEQYF TGTGCCAGCAGCTTGGCCGTGTCTCTCTCCTACGAGCAGTACTTC
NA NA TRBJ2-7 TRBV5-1 CASSPGAYEQYF TGCGCCAGCAGCCCGGGGGCCTACGAGCAGTACTTC
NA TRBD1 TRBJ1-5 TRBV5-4 CASSQGRGLNQPQHF TGTGCCAGCAGCCAGGGTAGGGGGCTCAATCAGCCCCAGCATTTT
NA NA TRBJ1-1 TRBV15 CATSRDLGGSTEAFF TGTGCCACCAGCAGAGATTTAGGGGGAAGCACTGAAGCTTTCTTT
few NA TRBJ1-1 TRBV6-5 CASSLAKF TGTGCCAGCAGTCTAGCAAAGTTT
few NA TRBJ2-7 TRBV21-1 CASSPQAGPQEEQYF TGTGCCAGCAGTCCACAAGCGGGGCCTCAGGAGGAGCAGTACTTC
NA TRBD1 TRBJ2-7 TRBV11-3 CASSPRDRPYEQYF TGTGCCAGCAGCCCTAGGGACAGGCCCTACGAGCAGTACTTC
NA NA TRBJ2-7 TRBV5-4 CASSLSTGAYEQYF TGTGCCAGCAGCTTGAGCACGGGAGCCTACGAGCAGTACTTC
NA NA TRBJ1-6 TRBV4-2 CASSQDKRDSENSPLHF TGTGCCAGCAGCCAAGACAAGCGGGACTCAGAGAATTCACCCCTCCACTTT
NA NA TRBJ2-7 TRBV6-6 CASSSGPILEQYF TGTGCCAGCAGCTCGGGTCCCATCCTCGAGCAGTACTTC
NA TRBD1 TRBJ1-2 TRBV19 CASSLQGVTGYGYTF TGTGCCAGTAGTCTACAGGGGGTTACGGGCTATGGCTACACCTTC
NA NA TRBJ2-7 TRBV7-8 CASSPQGRSYEQYF TGTGCCAGCAGCCCACAGGGCCGCTCCTACGAGCAGTACTTC
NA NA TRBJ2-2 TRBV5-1 CASSLDGQFTGELFF TGCGCCAGCAGCTTGGACGGACAGTTCACCGGGGAGCTGTTTTTT
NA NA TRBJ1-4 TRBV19 CASSVSPTNEKLFF TGTGCCAGTAGTGTCAGTCCAACTAATGAAAAACTGTTTTTT
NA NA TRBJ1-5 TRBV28 CASRLLGLGIYSNQPQHF TGTGCCAGCAGGCTGTTGGGCCTCGGGATCTATAGCAATCAGCCCCAGCATTTT
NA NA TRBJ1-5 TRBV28 CASSLGAVGQPQHF TGTGCCAGCAGTTTAGGTGCGGTTGGGCAGCCCCAGCATTTT
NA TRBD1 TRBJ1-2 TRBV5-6 CASSLGQGGYTF TGTGCCAGCAGCTTGGGACAGGGGGGCTACACCTTC